This T cell receptor (beta chain) comes out of a study of read filtering for tumor transcriptome and immune sequencing. Study-level findings and limits: Compared with RNA-seq, IR-seq gave much higher clonotype depth and reliability. Single-read clonotypes: roughly 81% of IR-seq clonotypes (around 3.5% of reads), about 75% of RNA-seq clonotypes (44.6% of reads).

Molecular barcoded adaptors covering alpha/delta and beta/gamma chains were used on about 390 ng RNA. TCRdb analysed the reads with MiXCR anew, one entry per CDR3 protein. The sample shows approximately 50,000 distinct CDR3 sequences, less than 25% of them seen only once. The CDR3 consists of 13 residues. Germline V gene data show CDR1 as SQVTM and CDR2 as ANQGSEA. With V trimmed by 4 bases and J by 6 bases, 4 bases remained unmatched. This clonotype has ten or more counts. Its cognate antigen is unknown. The origin of this receptor is a donor at least 40 years old with multiple myeloma. The genes are TRBV29-1 and TRBJ2-1; 9 nucleotides match TRBD2. The sample taken for sequencing was a population of CD138-negative cells sorted from bone marrow. CDR3 sequence: CSVASGVFNEQFF. CDR3 nucleotides: TGCAGCGTTGCTAGCGGGGTATTCAATGAGCAGTTCTTC.